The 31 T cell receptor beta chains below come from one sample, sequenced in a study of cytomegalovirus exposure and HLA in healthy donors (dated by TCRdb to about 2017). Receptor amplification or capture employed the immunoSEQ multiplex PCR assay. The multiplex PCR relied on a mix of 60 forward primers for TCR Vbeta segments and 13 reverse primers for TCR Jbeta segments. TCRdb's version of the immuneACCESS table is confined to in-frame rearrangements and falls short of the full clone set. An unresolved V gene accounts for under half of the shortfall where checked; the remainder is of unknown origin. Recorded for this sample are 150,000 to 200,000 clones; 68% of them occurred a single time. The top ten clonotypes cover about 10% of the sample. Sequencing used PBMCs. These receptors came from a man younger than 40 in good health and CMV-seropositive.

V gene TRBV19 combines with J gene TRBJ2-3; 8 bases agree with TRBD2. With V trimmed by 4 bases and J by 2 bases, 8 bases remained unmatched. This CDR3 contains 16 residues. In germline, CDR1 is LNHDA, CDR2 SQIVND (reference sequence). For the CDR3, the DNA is TGTGCCAGTAGTAACGAGCGGGAGAGGGCCACAGATACGCAGTATTTT. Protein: CASSNERERATDTQYF.

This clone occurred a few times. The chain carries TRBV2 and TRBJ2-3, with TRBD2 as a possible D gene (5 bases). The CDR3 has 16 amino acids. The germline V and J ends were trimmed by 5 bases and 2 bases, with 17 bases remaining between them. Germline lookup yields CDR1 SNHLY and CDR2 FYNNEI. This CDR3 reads CASSSGLEGSTDTQYF. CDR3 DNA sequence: TGTGCCAGCAGTTCGGGATTAGAAGGGTCCACAGATACGCAGTATTTT.

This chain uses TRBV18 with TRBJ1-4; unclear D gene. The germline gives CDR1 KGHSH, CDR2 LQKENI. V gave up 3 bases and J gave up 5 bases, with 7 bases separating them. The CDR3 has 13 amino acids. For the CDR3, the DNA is TGTGCCAGCTCACCCCGCGAGAATGAAAAACTGTTTTTT. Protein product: CASSPRENEKLFF.

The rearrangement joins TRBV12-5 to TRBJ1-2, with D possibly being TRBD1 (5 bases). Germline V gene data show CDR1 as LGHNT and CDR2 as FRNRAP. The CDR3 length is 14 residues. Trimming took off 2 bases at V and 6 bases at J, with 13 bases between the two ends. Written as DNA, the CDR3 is TGTGCTAGTGGTTTGACCCCGACAGCGAATGGCTACACCTTC. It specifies CASGLTPTANGYTF.

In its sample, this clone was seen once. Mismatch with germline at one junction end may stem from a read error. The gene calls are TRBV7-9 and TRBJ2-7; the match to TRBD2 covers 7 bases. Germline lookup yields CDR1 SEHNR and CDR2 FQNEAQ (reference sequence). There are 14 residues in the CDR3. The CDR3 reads CSSSLGGAPYEQYF. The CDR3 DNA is TGTTCCAGCAGCTTGGGAGGGGCCCCCTACGAGCAGTACTTC.

The CDR3 loop reads CASSLTSGIPYTQYF. The DNA for the CDR3 is TGTGCCAGCAGCTTGACTAGCGGGATCCCGTATACGCAGTATTTT. The chain recombines TRBV11-3 with TRBJ2-3; 11 positions match TRBD2. Trimming at V came to 3 bases and at J to 7 bases, leaving 6 bases not matched to a gene. This CDR3 has 15 amino acids. Germline-derived CDR1 and CDR2 are SGHNT and YENEEA.

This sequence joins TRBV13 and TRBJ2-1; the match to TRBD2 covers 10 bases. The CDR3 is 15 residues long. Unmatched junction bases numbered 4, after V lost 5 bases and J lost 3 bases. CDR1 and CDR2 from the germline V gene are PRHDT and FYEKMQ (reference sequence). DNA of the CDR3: TGTGCCAGCAGCACTCGGACTAGCGGCTACAATGAGCAGTTCTTC. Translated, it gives CASSTRTSGYNEQFF. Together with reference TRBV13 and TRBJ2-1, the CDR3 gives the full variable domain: AAGVIQSPRHLIKEKRETATLKCYPIPRHDTVYWYQQGPGQDPQFLISFYEKMQSDKGSIPDRFSAQQFSDYHSELNMSSLELGDSALYFCASSTRTSGYNEQFFGPGTRLTVL.

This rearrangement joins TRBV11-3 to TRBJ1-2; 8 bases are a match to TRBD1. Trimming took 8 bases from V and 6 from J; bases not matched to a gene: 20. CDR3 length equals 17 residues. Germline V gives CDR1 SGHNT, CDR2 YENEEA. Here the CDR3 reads CASLTQPGGEVLDGYTF. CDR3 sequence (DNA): TGTGCCAGCCTCACCCAACCAGGGGGCGAGGTGCTTGATGGCTACACCTTC.

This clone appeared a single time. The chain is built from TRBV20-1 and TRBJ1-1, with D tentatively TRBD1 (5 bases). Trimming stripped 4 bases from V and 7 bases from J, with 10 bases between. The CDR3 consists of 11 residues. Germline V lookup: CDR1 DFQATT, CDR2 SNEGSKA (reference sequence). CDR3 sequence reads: CSAIRQIEAFF. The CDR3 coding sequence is TGCAGTGCTATTAGACAGATTGAAGCTTTCTTT.

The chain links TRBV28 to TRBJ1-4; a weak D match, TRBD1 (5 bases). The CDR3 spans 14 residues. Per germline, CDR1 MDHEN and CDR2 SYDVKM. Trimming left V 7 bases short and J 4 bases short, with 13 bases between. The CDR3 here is CASIADSLNEKLFF. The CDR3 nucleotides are TGTGCCAGCATCGCCGACAGCCTTAATGAAAAACTGTTTTTT.

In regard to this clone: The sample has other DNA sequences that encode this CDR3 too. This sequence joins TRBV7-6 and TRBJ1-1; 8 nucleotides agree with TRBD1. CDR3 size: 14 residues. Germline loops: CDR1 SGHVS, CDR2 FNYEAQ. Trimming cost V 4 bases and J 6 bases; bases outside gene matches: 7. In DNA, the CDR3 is TGTGCCAGCAGCTCAGGACAGGGTATAGCTGAAGCTTTCTTT. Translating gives CASSSGQGIAEAFF.

Here the CDR3 reads CASSSGISGNTIYF. The CDR3 DNA is TGTGCCAGCAGCTCCGGGATCTCTGGAAACACCATATATTTT. This sequence joins TRBV5-8 and TRBJ1-3; D remains ambiguous. V was cut by 3 bases and J by 0 bases, with 7 bases left in between. This CDR3 has 14 amino acids. CDR1 SGHTS and CDR2 YDEGEE come from the germline V gene.

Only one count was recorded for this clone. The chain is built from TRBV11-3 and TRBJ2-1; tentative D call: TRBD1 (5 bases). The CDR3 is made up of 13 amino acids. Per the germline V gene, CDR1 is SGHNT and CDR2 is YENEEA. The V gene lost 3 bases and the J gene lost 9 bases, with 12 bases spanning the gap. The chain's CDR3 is CASSFKVDSEQFF. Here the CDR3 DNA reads TGTGCCAGCAGCTTTAAGGTCGACAGTGAGCAGTTCTTC.

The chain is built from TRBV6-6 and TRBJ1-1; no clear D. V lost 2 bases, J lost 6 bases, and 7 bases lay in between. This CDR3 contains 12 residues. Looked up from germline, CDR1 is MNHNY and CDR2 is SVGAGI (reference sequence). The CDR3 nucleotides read TGTGCCAGCAGTTACCCGAGGGCTGAAGCTTTCTTT. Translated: CASSYPRAEAFF.

The chain's CDR3 is CASSWTSGEWNEQFF. CDR3 coding DNA: TGTGCCAGCAGTTGGACTAGCGGGGAGTGGAATGAGCAGTTCTTC. The V gene is TRBV28, the J gene TRBJ2-1, with 12 bases lining up with TRBD2. The germline V gene encodes CDR1 MDHEN and CDR2 SYDVKM. CDR3 length: 15 amino acids. The junction had 5 bases not matched to a gene; V was cut back by 4 bases and J by 7 bases.

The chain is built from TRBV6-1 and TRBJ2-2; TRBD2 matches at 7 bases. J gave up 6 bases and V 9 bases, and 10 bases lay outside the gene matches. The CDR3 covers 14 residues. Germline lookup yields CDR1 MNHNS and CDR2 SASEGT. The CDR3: CASKTSRSPGELFF. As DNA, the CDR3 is TGTGCCAGTAAGACTAGCCGTAGTCCCGGGGAGCTGTTTTTT.

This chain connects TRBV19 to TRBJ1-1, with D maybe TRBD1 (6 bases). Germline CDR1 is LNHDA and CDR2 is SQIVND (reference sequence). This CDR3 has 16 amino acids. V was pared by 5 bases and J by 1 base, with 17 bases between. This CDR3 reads CASSWVGRGTNTEAFF. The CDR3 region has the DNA TGTGCCAGTAGTTGGGTTGGAAGGGGGACGAACACTGAAGCTTTCTTT.

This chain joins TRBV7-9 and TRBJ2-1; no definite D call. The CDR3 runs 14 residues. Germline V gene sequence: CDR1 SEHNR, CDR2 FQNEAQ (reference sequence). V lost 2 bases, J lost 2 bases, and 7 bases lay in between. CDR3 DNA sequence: TGTGCCAGCAGCTTAACAGCTACCTACAATGAGCAGTTCTTC. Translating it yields CASSLTATYNEQFF.

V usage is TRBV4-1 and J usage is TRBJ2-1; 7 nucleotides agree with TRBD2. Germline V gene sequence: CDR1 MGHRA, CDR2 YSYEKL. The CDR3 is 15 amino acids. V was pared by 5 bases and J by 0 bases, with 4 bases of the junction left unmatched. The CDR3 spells CASSSGTNSYNEQFF. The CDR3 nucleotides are TGCGCCAGCAGCTCCGGGACTAACTCCTACAATGAGCAGTTCTTC.

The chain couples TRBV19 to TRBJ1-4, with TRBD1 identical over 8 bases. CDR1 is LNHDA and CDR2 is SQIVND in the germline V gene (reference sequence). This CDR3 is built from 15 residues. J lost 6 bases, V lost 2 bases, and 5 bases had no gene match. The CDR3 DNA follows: TGTGCCAGTAGTATAACGGGACAGGATTATGAAAAACTGTTTTTT. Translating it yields CASSITGQDYEKLFF.

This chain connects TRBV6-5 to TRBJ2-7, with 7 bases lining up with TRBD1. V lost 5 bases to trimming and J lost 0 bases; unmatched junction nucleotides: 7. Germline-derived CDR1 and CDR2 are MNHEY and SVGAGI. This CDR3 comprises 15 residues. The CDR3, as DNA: TGTGCCAGCAGTCCCCGACAGGGCGCCTCCTACGAGCAGTACTTC. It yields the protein CASSPRQGASYEQYF.

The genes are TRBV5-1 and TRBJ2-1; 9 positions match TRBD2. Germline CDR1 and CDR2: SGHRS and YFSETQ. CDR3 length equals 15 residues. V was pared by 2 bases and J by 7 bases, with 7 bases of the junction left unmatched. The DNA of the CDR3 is TGCGCCAGCAGCTTAGCGGGAGGTAATTATAATGAGCAGTTCTTC. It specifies CASSLAGGNYNEQFF.

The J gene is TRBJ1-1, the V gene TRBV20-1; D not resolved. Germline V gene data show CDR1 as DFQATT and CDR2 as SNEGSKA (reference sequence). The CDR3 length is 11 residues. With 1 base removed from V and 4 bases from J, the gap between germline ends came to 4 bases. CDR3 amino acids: CSARVFTEAFF. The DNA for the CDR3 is TGCAGTGCTAGAGTATTCACTGAAGCTTTCTTT.

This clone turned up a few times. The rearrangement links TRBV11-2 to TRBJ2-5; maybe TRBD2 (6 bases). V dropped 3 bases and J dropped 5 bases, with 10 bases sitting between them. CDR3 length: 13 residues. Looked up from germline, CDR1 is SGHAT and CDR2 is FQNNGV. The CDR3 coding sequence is TGTGCCAGCAGCTTCGGAGGGATGGAGACCCAGTACTTC. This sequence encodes CASSFGGMETQYF.

The CDR3 here is CASSVGGQARGVYGYTF. CDR3 bases: TGTGCCAGCAGCGTAGGCGGTCAAGCCAGGGGGGTCTATGGCTACACCTTC. The rearrangement joins TRBV9 to TRBJ1-2; 7 bases line up with TRBD1. Germline-derived CDR1 and CDR2 are SGDLS and YYNGEE. The trim removed 0 bases at V and 4 bases at J, leaving 12 bases unmatched. The CDR3 sequence is 17 residues long. The full variable domain, with the rest looked up from reference TRBV9 and TRBJ1-2, is DSGVTQTPKHLITATGQRVTLRCSPRSGDLSVYWYQQSLDQGLQFLIQYYNGEERAKGNILERFSAQQFPDLHSELNLSSLELGDSALYFCASSVGGQARGVYGYTFGSGTRLTVV.

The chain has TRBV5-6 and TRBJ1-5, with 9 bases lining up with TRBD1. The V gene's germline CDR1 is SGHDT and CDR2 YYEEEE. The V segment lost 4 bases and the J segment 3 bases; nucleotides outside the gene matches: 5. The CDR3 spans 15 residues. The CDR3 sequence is CASSPGQGNNQPQHF. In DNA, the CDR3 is TGTGCCAGCAGCCCGGGACAGGGCAACAATCAGCCCCAGCATTTT.

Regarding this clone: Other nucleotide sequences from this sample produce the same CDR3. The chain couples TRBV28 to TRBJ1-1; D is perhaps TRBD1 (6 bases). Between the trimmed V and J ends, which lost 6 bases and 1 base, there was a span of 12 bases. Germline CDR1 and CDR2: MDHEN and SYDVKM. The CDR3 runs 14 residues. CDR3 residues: CASSGQPKNTEAFF. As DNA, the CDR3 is TGTGCCAGCAGCGGACAGCCTAAGAACACTGAAGCTTTCTTT.

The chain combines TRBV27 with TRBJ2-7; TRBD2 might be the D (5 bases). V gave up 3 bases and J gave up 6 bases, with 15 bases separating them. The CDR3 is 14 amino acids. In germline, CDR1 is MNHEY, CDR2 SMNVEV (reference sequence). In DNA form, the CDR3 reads TGTGCCAGCAGTTTTTTAGGCGGGTCGGGCGAGCAGTACTTC. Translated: CASSFLGGSGEQYF.

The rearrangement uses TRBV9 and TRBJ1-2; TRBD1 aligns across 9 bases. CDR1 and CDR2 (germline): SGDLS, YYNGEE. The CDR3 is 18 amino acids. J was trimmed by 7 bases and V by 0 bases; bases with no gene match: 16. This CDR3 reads CASSVAARYIQGALGYTF. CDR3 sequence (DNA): TGTGCCAGCAGCGTAGCTGCTCGCTACATACAGGGGGCGCTTGGCTACACCTTC.

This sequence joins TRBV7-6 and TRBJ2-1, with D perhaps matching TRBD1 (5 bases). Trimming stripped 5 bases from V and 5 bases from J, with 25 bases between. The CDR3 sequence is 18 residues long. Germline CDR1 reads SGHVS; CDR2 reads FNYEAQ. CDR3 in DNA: TGTGCCAGCAGCGTCCGCTACCCGACAGCGACTGGGGACAATGAGCAGTTCTTC. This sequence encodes CASSVRYPTATGDNEQFF.

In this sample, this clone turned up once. The chain's CDR3 is CASSFQGSRETQYF. In nucleotides, the CDR3 is TGTGCCAGCAGTTTTCAGGGGAGTAGGGAGACCCAGTACTTC. This chain connects TRBV27 to TRBJ2-5, with D possibly TRBD1 on 6 matching bases. In germline, CDR1 is MNHEY, CDR2 SMNVEV (reference sequence). CDR3 size: 14 residues. The V end lost 3 bases, the J end lost 5 bases, and 13 bases lay between the germline ends.